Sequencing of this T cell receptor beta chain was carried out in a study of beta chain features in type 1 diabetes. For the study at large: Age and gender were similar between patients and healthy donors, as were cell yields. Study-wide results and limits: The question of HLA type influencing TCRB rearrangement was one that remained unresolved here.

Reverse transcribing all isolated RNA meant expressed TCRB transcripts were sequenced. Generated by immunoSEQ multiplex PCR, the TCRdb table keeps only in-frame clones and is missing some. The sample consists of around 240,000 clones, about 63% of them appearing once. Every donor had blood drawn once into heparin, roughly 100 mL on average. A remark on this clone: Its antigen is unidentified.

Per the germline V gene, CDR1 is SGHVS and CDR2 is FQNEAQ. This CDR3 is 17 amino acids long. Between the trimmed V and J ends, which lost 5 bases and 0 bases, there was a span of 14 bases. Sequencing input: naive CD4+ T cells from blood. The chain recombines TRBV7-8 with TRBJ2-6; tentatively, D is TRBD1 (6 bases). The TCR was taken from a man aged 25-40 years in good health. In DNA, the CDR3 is TGTGCCAGCAGCCGGACAGTCGGCGTCTCTGGGGCCAACGTCCTGACTTTC. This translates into CASSRTVGVSGANVLTF. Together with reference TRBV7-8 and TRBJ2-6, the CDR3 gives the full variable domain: GAGVSQSPRYKVAKRGQDVALRCDPISGHVSLFWYQQALGQGPEFLTYFQNEAQLDKSGLPSDRFFAERPEGSVSTLKIQRTQQEDSAVYLCASSRTVGVSGANVLTFGAGSRLTVL.